This TCR beta chain emerged from a study of cytomegalovirus exposure and HLA in healthy donors. Study-level points and caveats: In most subjects, TCR beta sequences reportedly gave accurate predictions of HLA-A and HLA-B alleles. When analyzed later, a missense DCLRE1C variant was found to be linked to TCR beta V- and J-gene trimming. Most likely, a cluster of highly shared sequence variants arose as a sequencing artifact.

Use of 60 Vbeta and 13 Jbeta primers characterized the PCR. Profiling relied on immunoSEQ multiplex PCR, and the TCRdb table lists in-frame clones only, not all of them. The table includes 160,000 or so clones, approximately 75% detected once. This clone was counted a few times. What it binds is not known. While unrecorded immune exposures were likely, the donors were nominally healthy when sampled. Deletions cut 4 bases from V and 5 bases from J, with 8 bases between. Germline-derived CDR1 and CDR2 are SEHNR and FQNEAQ (reference sequence). This CDR3 contains 12 residues. The source is a man aged 45 to 65 in good health and CMV-seropositive. Sequenced sample: PBMCs. The rearrangement uses TRBV7-9 and TRBJ1-2; D possibly corresponds to TRBD1 (5 bases). CDR3 sequence: CASSSQGYGYTF. CDR3 nucleotide sequence: TGTGCCAGCAGCTCCCAGGGATATGGCTACACCTTC.